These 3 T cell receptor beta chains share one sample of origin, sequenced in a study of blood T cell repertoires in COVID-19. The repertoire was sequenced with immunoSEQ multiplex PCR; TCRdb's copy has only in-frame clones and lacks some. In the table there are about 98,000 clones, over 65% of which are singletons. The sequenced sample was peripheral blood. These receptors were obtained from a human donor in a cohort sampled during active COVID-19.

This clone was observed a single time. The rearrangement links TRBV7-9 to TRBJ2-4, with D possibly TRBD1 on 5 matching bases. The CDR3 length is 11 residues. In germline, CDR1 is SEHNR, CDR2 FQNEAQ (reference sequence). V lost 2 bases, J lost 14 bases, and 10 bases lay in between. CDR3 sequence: CASSLTGREYF. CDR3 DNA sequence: TGTGCCAGCAGCTTAACGGGCAGGGAGTACTTC.

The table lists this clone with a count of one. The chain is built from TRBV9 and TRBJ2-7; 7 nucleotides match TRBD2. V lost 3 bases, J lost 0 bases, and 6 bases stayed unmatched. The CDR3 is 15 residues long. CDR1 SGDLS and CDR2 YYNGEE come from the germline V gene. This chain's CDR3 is CASSADGGSSYEQYF. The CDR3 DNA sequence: TGTGCCAGCAGCGCTGACGGGGGGAGCTCCTACGAGCAGTACTTC.

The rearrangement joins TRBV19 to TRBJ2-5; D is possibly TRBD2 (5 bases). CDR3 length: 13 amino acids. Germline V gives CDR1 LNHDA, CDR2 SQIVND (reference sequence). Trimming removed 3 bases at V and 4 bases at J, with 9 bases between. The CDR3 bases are TGTGCCAGTAGTATCGGGGTGGGAGAGACCCAGTACTTC. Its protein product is CASSIGVGETQYF.